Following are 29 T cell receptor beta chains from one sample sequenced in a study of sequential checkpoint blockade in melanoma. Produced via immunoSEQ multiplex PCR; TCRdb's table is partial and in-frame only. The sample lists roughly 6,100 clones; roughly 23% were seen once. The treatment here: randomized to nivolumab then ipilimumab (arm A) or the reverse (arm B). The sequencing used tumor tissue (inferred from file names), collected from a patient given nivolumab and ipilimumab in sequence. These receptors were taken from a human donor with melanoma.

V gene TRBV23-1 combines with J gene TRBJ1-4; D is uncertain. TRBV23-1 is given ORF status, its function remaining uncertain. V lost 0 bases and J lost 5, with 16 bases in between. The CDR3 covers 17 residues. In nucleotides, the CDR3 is TGCGCCAGCAGTCAATCCCAAAAGGGTGCGGTCAATGAAAAACTGTTTTTT. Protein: CASSQSQKGAVNEKLFF.

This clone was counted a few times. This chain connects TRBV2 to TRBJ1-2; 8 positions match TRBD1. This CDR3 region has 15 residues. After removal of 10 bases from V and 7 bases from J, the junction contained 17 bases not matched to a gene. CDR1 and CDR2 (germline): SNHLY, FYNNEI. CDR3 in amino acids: CATAAPSAGGVGYTF. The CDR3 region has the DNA TGTGCCACCGCAGCACCGTCAGCAGGGGGCGTTGGCTACACCTTC.

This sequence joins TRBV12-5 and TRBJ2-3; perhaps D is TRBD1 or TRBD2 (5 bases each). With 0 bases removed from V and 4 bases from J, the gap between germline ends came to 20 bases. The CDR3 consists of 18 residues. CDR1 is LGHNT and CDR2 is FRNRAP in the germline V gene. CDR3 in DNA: TGTGCTAGTGGTTTGGTTCGGGACGGCCGTATGAGGGCAGATACGCAGTATTTT. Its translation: CASGLVRDGRMRADTQYF.

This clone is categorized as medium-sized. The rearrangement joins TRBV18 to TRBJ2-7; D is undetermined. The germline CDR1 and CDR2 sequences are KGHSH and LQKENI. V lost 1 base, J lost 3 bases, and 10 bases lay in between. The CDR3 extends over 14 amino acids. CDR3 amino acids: CASSPRVGYYEQYF. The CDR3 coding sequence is TGTGCCAGCTCACCACGAGTGGGGTACTACGAGCAGTACTTC.

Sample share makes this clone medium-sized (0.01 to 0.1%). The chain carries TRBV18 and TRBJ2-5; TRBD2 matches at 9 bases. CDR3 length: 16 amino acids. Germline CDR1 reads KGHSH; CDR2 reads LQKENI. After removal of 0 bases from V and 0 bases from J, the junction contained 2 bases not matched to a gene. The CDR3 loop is CASSPPLAGYQETQYF. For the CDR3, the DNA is TGTGCCAGCTCACCACCCCTAGCGGGGTACCAAGAGACCCAGTACTTC.

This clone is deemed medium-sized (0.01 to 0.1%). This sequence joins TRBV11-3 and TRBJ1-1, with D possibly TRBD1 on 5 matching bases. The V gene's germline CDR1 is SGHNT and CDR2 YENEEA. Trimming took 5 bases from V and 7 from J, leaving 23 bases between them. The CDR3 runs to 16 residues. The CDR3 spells CASSPMGQTIPDEAFF. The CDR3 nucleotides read TGTGCCAGCAGCCCAATGGGGCAGACAATCCCGGATGAAGCTTTCTTT.

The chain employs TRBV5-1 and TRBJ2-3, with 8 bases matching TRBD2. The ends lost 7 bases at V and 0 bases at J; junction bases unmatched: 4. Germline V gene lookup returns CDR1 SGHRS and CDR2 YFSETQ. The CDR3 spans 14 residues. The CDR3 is CASRTSPSTDTQYF. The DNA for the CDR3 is TGCGCCAGCCGGACTAGCCCTAGCACAGATACGCAGTATTTT.

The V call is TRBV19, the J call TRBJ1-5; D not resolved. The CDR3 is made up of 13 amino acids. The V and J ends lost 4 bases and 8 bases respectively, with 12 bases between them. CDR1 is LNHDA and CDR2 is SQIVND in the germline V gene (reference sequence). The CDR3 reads CASSTTVRKPQHF. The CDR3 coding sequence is TGTGCCAGTAGTACTACCGTCCGTAAGCCCCAGCATTTT. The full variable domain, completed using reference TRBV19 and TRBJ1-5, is DGGITQSPKYLFRKEGQNVTLSCEQNLNHDAMYWYRQDPGQGLRLIYYSQIVNDFQKGDIAEGYSVSREKKESFPLTVTSAQKNPTAFYLCASSTTVRKPQHFGDGTRLSIL.

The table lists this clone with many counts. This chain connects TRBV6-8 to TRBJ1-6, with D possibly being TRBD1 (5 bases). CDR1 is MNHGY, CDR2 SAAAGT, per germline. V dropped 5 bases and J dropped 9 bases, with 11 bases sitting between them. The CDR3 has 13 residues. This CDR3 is CASSEQGGSPLHF. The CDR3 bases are TGTGCCAGCAGTGAGCAGGGAGGTTCACCCCTCCACTTT.

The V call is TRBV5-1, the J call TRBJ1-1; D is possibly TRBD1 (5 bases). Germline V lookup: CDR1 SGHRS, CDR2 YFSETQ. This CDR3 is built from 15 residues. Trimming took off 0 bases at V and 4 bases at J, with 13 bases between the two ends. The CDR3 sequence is CASSLGAGYSTEAFF. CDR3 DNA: TGCGCCAGCAGCTTGGGGGCAGGGTACTCCACTGAAGCTTTCTTT.

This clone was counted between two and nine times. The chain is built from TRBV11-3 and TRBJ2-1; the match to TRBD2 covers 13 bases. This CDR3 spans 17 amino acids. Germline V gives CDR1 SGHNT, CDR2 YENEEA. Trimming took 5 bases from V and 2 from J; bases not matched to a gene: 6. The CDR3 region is CASSPTSGRPAYNEQFF. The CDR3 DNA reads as TGTGCCAGCAGCCCGACTAGCGGGAGGCCGGCCTACAATGAGCAGTTCTTC.

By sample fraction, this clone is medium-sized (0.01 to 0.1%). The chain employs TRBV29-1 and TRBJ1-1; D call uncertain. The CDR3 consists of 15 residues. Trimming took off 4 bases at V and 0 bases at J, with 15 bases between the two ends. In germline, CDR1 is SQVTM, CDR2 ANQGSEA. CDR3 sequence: CSVGVSGTMNTEAFF. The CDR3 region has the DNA TGCAGCGTTGGGGTCAGCGGCACCATGAACACTGAAGCTTTCTTT.

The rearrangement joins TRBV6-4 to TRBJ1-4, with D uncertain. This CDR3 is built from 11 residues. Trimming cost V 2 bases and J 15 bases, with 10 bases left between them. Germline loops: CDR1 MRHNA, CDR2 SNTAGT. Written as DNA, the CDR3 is TGTGCCAGCAGTGACCTCGGGCCGGTGTTTTTT. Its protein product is CASSDLGPVFF.

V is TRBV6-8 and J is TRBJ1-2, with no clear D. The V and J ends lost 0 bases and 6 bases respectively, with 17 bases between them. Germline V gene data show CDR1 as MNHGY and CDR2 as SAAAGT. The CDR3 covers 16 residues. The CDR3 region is CASSYSLTFGVDGYTF. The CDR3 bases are TGTGCCAGCAGTTACTCCCTGACATTTGGCGTGGATGGCTACACCTTC.

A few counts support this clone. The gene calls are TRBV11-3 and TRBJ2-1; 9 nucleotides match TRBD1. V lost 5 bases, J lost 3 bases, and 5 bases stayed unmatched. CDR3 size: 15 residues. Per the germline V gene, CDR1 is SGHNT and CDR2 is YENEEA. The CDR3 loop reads CASSTGTGLYNEQFF. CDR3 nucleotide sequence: TGTGCCAGCAGCACCGGGACAGGGCTCTACAATGAGCAGTTCTTC.

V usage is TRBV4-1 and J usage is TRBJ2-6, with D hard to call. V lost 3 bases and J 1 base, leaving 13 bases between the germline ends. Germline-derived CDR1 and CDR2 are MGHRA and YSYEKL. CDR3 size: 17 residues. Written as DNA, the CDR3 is TGCGCCAGCAGCCATCGAGGACGGCAATCTGGGGCCAACGTCCTGACTTTC. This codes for CASSHRGRQSGANVLTF.

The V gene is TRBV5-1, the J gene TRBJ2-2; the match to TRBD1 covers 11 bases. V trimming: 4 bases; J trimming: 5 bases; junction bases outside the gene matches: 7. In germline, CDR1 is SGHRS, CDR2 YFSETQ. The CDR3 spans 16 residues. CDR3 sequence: CASSRAGTGGTGELFF. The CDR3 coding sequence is TGCGCCAGCAGCCGAGCCGGGACAGGGGGTACCGGGGAGCTGTTTTTT.

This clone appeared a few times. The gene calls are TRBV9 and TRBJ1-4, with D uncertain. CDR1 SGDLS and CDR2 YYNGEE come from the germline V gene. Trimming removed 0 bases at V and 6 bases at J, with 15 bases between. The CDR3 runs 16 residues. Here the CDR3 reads CASSVGFPEGYEKLFF. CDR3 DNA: TGTGCCAGCAGCGTAGGTTTCCCAGAGGGTTATGAAAAACTGTTTTTT.

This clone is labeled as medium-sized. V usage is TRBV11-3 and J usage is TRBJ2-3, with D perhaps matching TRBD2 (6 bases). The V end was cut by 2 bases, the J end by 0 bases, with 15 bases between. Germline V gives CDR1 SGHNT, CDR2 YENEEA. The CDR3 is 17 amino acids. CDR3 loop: CASSLRSAGTSTDTQYF. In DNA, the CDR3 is TGTGCCAGCAGCTTAAGATCGGCGGGAACGAGCACAGATACGCAGTATTTT.

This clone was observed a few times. The CDR3 loop reads CAWKRTSGSLRQDEQFF. The CDR3 DNA reads as TGTGCCTGGAAGAGGACTAGCGGGAGTTTACGGCAGGATGAGCAGTTCTTC. The V gene is TRBV30, the J gene TRBJ2-1, with TRBD2 matching over 13 bases. CDR1 and CDR2 from the germline V gene are GTSNPN and SVGIG (reference sequence). CDR3 length equals 17 residues. With V trimmed by 4 bases and J by 8 bases, 14 bases remained unmatched. Full variable domain (remainder filled in from reference TRBV30 and TRBJ2-1): SQTIHQWPATLVQPVGSPLSLECTVEGTSNPNLYWYRQAAGRGLQLLFYSVGIGQISSEVPQNLSASRPQDRQFILSSKKLLLSDSGFYLCAWKRTSGSLRQDEQFFGPGTRLTVL.

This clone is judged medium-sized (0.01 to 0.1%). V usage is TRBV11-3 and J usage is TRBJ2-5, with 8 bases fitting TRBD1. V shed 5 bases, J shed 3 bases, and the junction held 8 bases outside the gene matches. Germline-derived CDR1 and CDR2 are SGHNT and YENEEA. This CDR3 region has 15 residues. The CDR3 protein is CASSAWTGTKETQYF. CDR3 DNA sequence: TGTGCCAGCAGCGCATGGACAGGGACCAAAGAGACCCAGTACTTC.

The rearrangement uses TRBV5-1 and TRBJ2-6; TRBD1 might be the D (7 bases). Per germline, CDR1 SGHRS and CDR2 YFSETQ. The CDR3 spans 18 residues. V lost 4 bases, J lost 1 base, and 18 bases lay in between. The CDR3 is CASSRGGGGISGANVLTF. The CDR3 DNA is TGCGCCAGCAGCCGCGGTGGAGGGGGCATTTCTGGGGCCAACGTCCTGACTTTC.

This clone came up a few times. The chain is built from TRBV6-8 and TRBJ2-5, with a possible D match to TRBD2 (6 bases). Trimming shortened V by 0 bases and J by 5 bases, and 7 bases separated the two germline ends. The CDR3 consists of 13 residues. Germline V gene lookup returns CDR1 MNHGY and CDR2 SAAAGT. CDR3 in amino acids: CASSYSGGETQYF. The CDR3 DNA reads TGTGCCAGCAGTTACTCAGGAGGGGAGACCCAGTACTTC.

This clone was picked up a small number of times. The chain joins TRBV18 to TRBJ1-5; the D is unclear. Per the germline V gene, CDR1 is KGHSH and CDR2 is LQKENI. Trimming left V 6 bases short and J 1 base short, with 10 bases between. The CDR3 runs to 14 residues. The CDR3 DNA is TGTGCCAGCTCCCCGAGAATAAGCAATCAGCCCCAGCATTTT. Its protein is CASSPRISNQPQHF.

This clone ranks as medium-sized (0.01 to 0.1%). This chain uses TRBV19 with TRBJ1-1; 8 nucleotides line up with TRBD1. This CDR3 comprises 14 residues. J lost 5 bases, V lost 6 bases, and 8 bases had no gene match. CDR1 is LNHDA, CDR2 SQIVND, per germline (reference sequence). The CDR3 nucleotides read TGTGCCAGTAGCAGAGGACAGGGAGTTACTGAAGCTTTCTTT. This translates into CASSRGQGVTEAFF.

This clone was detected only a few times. Here the CDR3 DNA reads TGTGCCAGCAGCTTCCTGGGACTTCAGGACACCGGGGAGCTGTTTTTT. This codes for CASSFLGLQDTGELFF. The rearrangement joins TRBV7-8 to TRBJ2-2; TRBD2 might be the D (6 bases). CDR3 size: 16 residues. V was shortened by 3 bases and J by 3 bases, with 14 bases between the two germline ends. CDR1 and CDR2 (germline): SGHVS, FQNEAQ.

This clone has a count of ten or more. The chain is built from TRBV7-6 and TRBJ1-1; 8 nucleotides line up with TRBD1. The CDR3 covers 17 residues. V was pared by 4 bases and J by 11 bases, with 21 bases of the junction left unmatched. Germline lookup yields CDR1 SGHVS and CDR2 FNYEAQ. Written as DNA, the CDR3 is TGTGCCAGCAGCTCCCGGGGACACAGCGAGACAGGGGCCCAGGCTTTCTTT. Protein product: CASSSRGHSETGAQAFF.

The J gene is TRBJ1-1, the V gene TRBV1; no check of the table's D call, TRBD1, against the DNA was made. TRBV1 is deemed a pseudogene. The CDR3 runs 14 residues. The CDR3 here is CASSWGQGRAEAFF. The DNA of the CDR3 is TGCGCCAGCAGCTGGGGACAGGGGAGGGCTGAAGCTTTCTTT.

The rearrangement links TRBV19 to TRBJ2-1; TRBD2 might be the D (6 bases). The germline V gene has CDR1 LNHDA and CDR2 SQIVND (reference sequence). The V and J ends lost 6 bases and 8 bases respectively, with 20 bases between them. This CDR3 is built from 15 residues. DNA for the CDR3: TGTGCCAGTAGGCGGGGATTGGGTTTTGGGGATGAGCAGTTCTTC. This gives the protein CASRRGLGFGDEQFF.